Each of the 14 T cell receptor beta chains below was sequenced from the same sample in a study of blood T cell repertoires in COVID-19. The table came from immunoSEQ multiplex PCR; TCRdb's copy has only in-frame clones and leaves some out. This sample has 200,000 to 300,000 clones, with approximately 86% found just once. Material: peripheral blood. Every receptor here comes from a man younger than 45 with active or convalescent COVID-19.

This clone was observed a handful of times. This chain links TRBV4-2 with TRBJ1-1, with D maybe TRBD1 (6 bases). CDR3 length equals 17 residues. Germline lookup yields CDR1 LGHNA and CDR2 YNFKEQ. Trimming took 0 bases from V and 3 from J, leaving 17 bases between them. The CDR3 bases are TGTGCCAGCAGCCAAGATTATCCCCCATCAGGGGACACTGAAGCTTTCTTT. Protein: CASSQDYPPSGDTEAFF.

The rearrangement links TRBV5-4 to TRBJ1-1, with 7 bases identical to TRBD1. The germline CDR1 and CDR2 sequences are SGHNT and YYREEE (reference sequence). J was trimmed by 3 bases and V by 4 bases; bases with no gene match: 9. The CDR3 contains 15 residues. In DNA form, the CDR3 reads TGTGCCAGCAGCCGTATACAGGGGTCGCACACTGAAGCTTTCTTT. It codes for CASSRIQGSHTEAFF.

CDR3 residues: CASSPPGNSYNEQFF. CDR3 DNA sequence: TGTGCCAGCTCACCCCCGGGAAACTCCTACAATGAGCAGTTCTTC. The J gene is TRBJ2-1, the V gene TRBV18, with D tentatively TRBD2 (5 bases). The germline V gene encodes CDR1 KGHSH and CDR2 LQKENI. Trimming removed 3 bases from V and 0 bases from J, with 9 bases in between. The CDR3 runs to 15 residues.

The chain couples TRBV7-9 to TRBJ1-1; the D gene is possibly TRBD1 (5 bases). V lost 5 bases, J lost 8 bases, and 15 bases lay in between. The length of the CDR3 is 13 residues. The germline V gene encodes CDR1 SEHNR and CDR2 FQNEAQ (reference sequence). Here the CDR3 reads CASSGMGPGEAFF. The CDR3 coding sequence is TGTGCCAGCAGCGGGATGGGCCCAGGGGAAGCTTTCTTT.

The rearrangement uses TRBV30 and TRBJ1-1; tentative D call: TRBD1 (5 bases). CDR1 is GTSNPN, CDR2 SVGIG, per germline (reference sequence). This CDR3 is built from 13 residues. Trimming stripped 4 bases from V and 0 bases from J, with 9 bases between. Here the CDR3 reads CAWIRGLNTEAFF. CDR3 nucleotides: TGTGCCTGGATAAGGGGTCTGAACACTGAAGCTTTCTTT.

The chain couples TRBV2 to TRBJ2-7; 8 nucleotides match TRBD2. Germline assignment: CDR1 SNHLY and CDR2 FYNNEI. J gave up 7 bases and V 8 bases, and 10 bases lay outside the gene matches. The CDR3 loop spans 13 amino acids. CDR3 loop: CASLEAGGGEQYF. For the CDR3, the DNA is TGTGCCAGCCTCGAGGCGGGGGGTGGGGAGCAGTACTTC.

As to this clone: The same CDR3 arises from other DNA sequences in this sample as well. V and J are TRBV27 and TRBJ1-2; TRBD1 matches 7 bases. Trimming at V came to 6 bases and at J to 3 bases, leaving 4 bases not matched to a gene. Germline-derived CDR1 and CDR2 are MNHEY and SMNVEV (reference sequence). The CDR3 extends over 13 amino acids. The chain's CDR3 is CASRPGTDYGYTF. CDR3 DNA sequence: TGTGCCAGCAGGCCCGGGACAGACTATGGCTACACCTTC.

V usage is TRBV3-1 (or the pseudogene TRBV3-2) and J usage is TRBJ2-2; 11 bases fit TRBD1. The CDR3 contains 16 residues. Looked up from germline, CDR1 is LGHDT and CDR2 is YNNKEL (reference sequence). J lost 6 bases, V lost 4 bases, and 7 bases had no gene match. CDR3 DNA: TGTGCCAGCAGCCTTCGGACAGGGGGCGCAGCCGGGGAGCTGTTTTTT. Translating gives CASSLRTGGAAGELFF.

V and J are TRBV12-3 or TRBV12-4 and TRBJ2-7, with D possibly TRBD1 on 6 matching bases. CDR3 size: 13 residues. V lost 6 bases to trimming and J lost 2 bases, with 11 bases between them. CDR3 amino acids: CASSPGQTYEQYF. The CDR3 DNA follows: TGTGCCAGCAGCCCCGGACAGACCTACGAGCAGTACTTC.

The J gene is TRBJ1-1, the V gene TRBV11-2, with TRBD1 matching over 7 bases. CDR3 size: 16 residues. Germline-derived CDR1 and CDR2 are SGHAT and FQNNGV. With 2 bases clipped from V and 4 bases from J, the junction kept 10 bases outside the gene matches. The DNA of the CDR3 is TGTGCCAGCAGCTTAAGGGGGCGGACCGGGGGCACTGAAGCTTTCTTT. It yields the protein CASSLRGRTGGTEAFF.

This rearrangement joins TRBV18 to TRBJ2-4; possibly TRBD1 for D (6 bases). The CDR3 is 16 amino acids. Looked up from germline, CDR1 is KGHSH and CDR2 is LQKENI. Trimming stripped 4 bases from V and 1 base from J, with 14 bases between. CDR3 protein: CASSLSGEVAKNIQYF. The CDR3 bases are TGTGCCAGCTCACTTTCAGGGGAAGTGGCCAAAAACATTCAGTACTTC.

This clone was seen just once. This chain links TRBV18 with TRBJ2-2; TRBD1 agrees at 8 bases. The CDR3 has 18 residues. Trimming at V came to 6 bases and at J to 7 bases, leaving 19 bases not matched to a gene. The germline V gene has CDR1 KGHSH and CDR2 LQKENI. The CDR3 here is CASSPNHSGQERGGELFF. In DNA, the CDR3 is TGTGCCAGCTCCCCTAACCACTCGGGACAGGAGCGTGGCGGGGAGCTGTTTTTT.

Only a few counts were recorded for this clone. V is TRBV29-1 and J is TRBJ2-7; tentative D call: TRBD2 (5 bases). This CDR3 is 12 amino acids long. Germline CDR1 reads SQVTM; CDR2 reads ANQGSEA. Trimming removed 1 base at V and 6 bases at J, with 10 bases between. The CDR3 is CSVEGYTSEQYF. CDR3 DNA sequence: TGCAGCGTTGAAGGGTATACTAGCGAGCAGTACTTC.

This clone has only one observation. This chain links TRBV2 with TRBJ2-7; no clear D gene. The CDR3 covers 14 residues. Between the trimmed V and J ends, which lost 0 bases and 5 bases, there was a span of 11 bases. Germline assignment: CDR1 SNHLY and CDR2 FYNNEI. The CDR3, as DNA: TGTGCCAGCAGTGAAGCCTGGCATTCGAACGAGCAGTACTTC. Amino acid sequence: CASSEAWHSNEQYF. Complete variable domain (other parts from reference TRBV2 and TRBJ2-7): EPEVTQTPSHQVTQMGQEVILRCVPISNHLYFYWYRQILGQKVEFLVSFYNNEISEKSEIFDDQFSVERPDGSNFTLKIRSTKLEDSAMYFCASSEAWHSNEQYFGPGTRLTVT.